The rows below give T cell receptor beta chains drawn from one sample of a study of T cells after posttransplantation cyclophosphamide. Using immunoSEQ multiplex PCR, the repertoire was profiled, and TCRdb retains in-frame clones only, with some absent. Altogether about 7,700 clones were found in the sample, and no singletons occur. Sequencing was performed on PBMCs, taken about 14 weeks after allogeneic stem cell transplant with posttransplant cyclophosphamide. The receptors shown here come from a female patient aged 60 to 70 who received an allogeneic stem cell transplant from an unrelated donor, was CMV-positive, and had acute GVHD only. Some T cells may possibly be graft donor cells. Each CDR3 is given with its conserved first and last residue. D genes are given only for firm matches. Clone sizes are shown as once, few or many counts, or a class when the clone is expanded.

V	J	size	D	DNA	CDR3
TRBV18	TRBJ2-7	many	TRBD1	TGTGCCAGCTCAGAGGAGTGGAACAGGGGTTACGAGCAGTACTTC	CASSEEWNRGYEQYF
TRBV7-7	TRBJ2-3	many	.	TGTGCTAGCAGTCGGGACTCCACAGATACGCAGTATTTT	CASSRDSTDTQYF
TRBV27	TRBJ1-5	many	.	TGTGCCAGCGGGACTCGTAGTTTAAATCAGCCCCAGCATTTT	CASGTRSLNQPQHF
TRBV5-1	TRBJ2-5	few	TRBD2	TGCGCCAGCAGCGTACGACGATCTAGCGGGGGGGCGGGCCAAGAGACCCAGTACTTC	CASSVRRSSGGAGQETQYF
TRBV7-9	TRBJ2-1	many	TRBD2	TGTGCCAGCAGCGATCTAGCGGGAGTAGGCAATGAGCAGTTCTTC	CASSDLAGVGNEQFF
TRBV11-3	TRBJ1-1	many	TRBD1	TGTGCCAGCAGCTTAGAGACAGGGAGGGAAACTTTCTTT	CASSLETGRETFF
TRBV30	TRBJ1-3	many	.	TGTGCCTGGGCCTACTCTGGAAACACCATATATTTT	CAWAYSGNTIYF
TRBV6-1	TRBJ1-3	medium-sized	.	TGTGCCAGCAGTGGCGTCTCTGGAAACACCATATATTTT	CASSGVSGNTIYF
TRBV12-3/TRBV12-4	TRBJ1-4	many	.	TGTGGGGGGGGTTCCGAAAAACTGTTTTTT	CGGGSEKLFF
TRBV4-1	TRBJ1-5	many	TRBD1	TGCGCCAGCAGCCAAGATCCTGGCGACAGGGCGGATAGCAATCAGCCCCAGCATTTT	CASSQDPGDRADSNQPQHF
TRBV6-1	TRBJ2-1	many	TRBD2	TGTGCCAGCACGTCAGCGGGGGACTACAATGAGCAGTTCTTC	CASTSAGDYNEQFF
TRBV5-4	TRBJ1-3	many	.	TGTGCCAGCAGCCCGGACTTCGGCTCTGGAAACACCATATATTTT	CASSPDFGSGNTIYF
TRBV19	TRBJ2-3	many	TRBD2	TGTGCCACAGCGACTAGCGGGGGGGCCGACGATACGCAGTATTTT	CATATSGGADDTQYF
TRBV11-3	TRBJ2-1	many	TRBD2	TGTGCCAGCAGCTTAACTAGCGGGGTGAGAAATGAGCAGTTCTTC	CASSLTSGVRNEQFF
TRBV5-8	TRBJ2-7	many	.	TGTGCCAGCAGCCCCGACAGGACCTATTCCTACGAGCAGTACTTC	CASSPDRTYSYEQYF
TRBV25-1	TRBJ2-3	few	TRBD1	TGTGCCAGCAGACCGGACAGGGCGGCAGATACGCAGTATTTT	CASRPDRAADTQYF
TRBV19	TRBJ1-1	many	.	TGTGCCAGTAGTACCGGGAACACTGAAGCTTTCTTT	CASSTGNTEAFF
TRBV7-2	TRBJ1-4	many	.	TGTGCCAGCAGCTTAAGTTGGGCAGAAAAACTGTTTTTT	CASSLSWAEKLFF
TRBV9	TRBJ1-2	many	.	TGTGCCAGCAGCCCCGGGTACAGGGAGTACTATGGCTACACCTTC	CASSPGYREYYGYTF
TRBV24-1	TRBJ1-5	medium-sized	TRBD1	TGTGCCACCAGTGACTCAAGGACAGGTAGCAATCAGCCCCAGCATTTT	CATSDSRTGSNQPQHF
TRBV4-3	TRBJ2-2	many	TRBD2	TGCGCCAGCAGCCAAGGATCGACAGCGGGACCGGACGGGGAGCTGTTTTTT	CASSQGSTAGPDGELFF
TRBV27	TRBJ1-5	medium-sized	TRBD1	TGTGCCAGCAGTTCGGGACAGGGGTTTCAGCCCCAGCATTTT	CASSSGQGFQPQHF
TRBV27	TRBJ1-5	many	.	TGTGCCAGCAGTTTAACGGGTTCGGATCAGCCCCAGCATTTT	CASSLTGSDQPQHF
TRBV9	TRBJ1-2	few	TRBD1	TGTGCCAGCAGCGTAGGGGACAGGGGGCCTAACTATGGCTACACCTTC	CASSVGDRGPNYGYTF
TRBV7-2	TRBJ2-3	many	TRBD2	TGTGCCAGCAGCTTAGCTTTGAGAGGACTAGCGGGAGGGCCCACAGATACGCAGTATTTT	CASSLALRGLAGGPTDTQYF
TRBV6-5	TRBJ1-2	many	.	TGTGCCAGCAGTTACCGGCGGGGTTCTAACTATGGCTACACCTTC	CASSYRRGSNYGYTF
TRBV4-3	TRBJ2-1	many	TRBD1	TGCGCCAGCAGCCAAGAAGGGACAGGGGGAGGGTTGTATGAGCAGTTCTTC	CASSQEGTGGGLYEQFF
TRBV7-9	TRBJ1-4	many	.	TGTGCCAGCAGCTACGGAGTCCAGAAGGAGCGTGAAAAACTGTTTTTT	CASSYGVQKEREKLFF
TRBV19	TRBJ1-4	many	TRBD1	TGTGCCAGTAGTACCCCGACAGGGGTTGGTTATGAAAAACTGTTTTTT	CASSTPTGVGYEKLFF
TRBV5-5	TRBJ2-3	few	.	TGTGCCAGCAGTGCCTTGGCGGGGGCCACGAGTAGCGCAGATACGCAGTATTTT	CASSALAGATSSADTQYF
TRBV12-3/TRBV12-4	TRBJ2-5	few	TRBD2	TGTGCCAGCAGTTTAGGTGGGACTAGCGGGATTGAGACCCAGTACTTC	CASSLGGTSGIETQYF
TRBV24-1	TRBJ2-2	many	TRBD1	TGTGCCACCAGTGATGAACAGGGGTTCGGGGAGCTGTTTTTT	CATSDEQGFGELFF
TRBV10-3	TRBJ1-2	medium-sized	.	TGTGCCACTTCCGACAGGAACTATGGCTACACCTTC	CATSDRNYGYTF
TRBV19	TRBJ1-5	many	TRBD1	TGTGCCAGTAGCCTGACAGGGGATCAGCCCCAGCATTTT	CASSLTGDQPQHF
TRBV5-1	TRBJ1-1	many	.	TGCGCCAGCAGCTCTGGCAGTAGCTCCATGAACACTGAAGCTTTCTTT	CASSSGSSSMNTEAFF
TRBV11-2	TRBJ2-1	many	.	TGTGCCAGCAGCCGGAGCCCCATACTGGGCGATGAGCAGTTCTTC	CASSRSPILGDEQFF
TRBV2	TRBJ1-1	medium-sized	.	TGTGCCAGCAGTCAGGTGGGCATGAACACTGAAGCTTTCTTT	CASSQVGMNTEAFF
TRBV19	TRBJ2-6	many	.	TGTGCCAGTAGATACCCGGTGACAGTGGAAAGAGGGACTGGGGCCAACGTCCTGACTTTC	CASRYPVTVERGTGANVLTF
TRBV10-3	TRBJ2-3	many	.	TGTGCCATAACTGGGGGGAACACAGATACGCAGTATTTT	CAITGGNTDTQYF
TRBV12-3/TRBV12-4	TRBJ1-1	many	.	TGTGCCACCTCCCCCCATCAGGCTGAAGCTTTCTTT	CATSPHQAEAFF
TRBV5-4	TRBJ2-3	many	.	TGTGCCAGCAGCTCCCGAGGGCCCTCAGATACGCAGTATTTT	CASSSRGPSDTQYF
TRBV29-1	TRBJ2-7	many	TRBD2	TGCAGCGTGGGGGGACTAGCGGGTCTCATCTACGAGCAGTACTTC	CSVGGLAGLIYEQYF